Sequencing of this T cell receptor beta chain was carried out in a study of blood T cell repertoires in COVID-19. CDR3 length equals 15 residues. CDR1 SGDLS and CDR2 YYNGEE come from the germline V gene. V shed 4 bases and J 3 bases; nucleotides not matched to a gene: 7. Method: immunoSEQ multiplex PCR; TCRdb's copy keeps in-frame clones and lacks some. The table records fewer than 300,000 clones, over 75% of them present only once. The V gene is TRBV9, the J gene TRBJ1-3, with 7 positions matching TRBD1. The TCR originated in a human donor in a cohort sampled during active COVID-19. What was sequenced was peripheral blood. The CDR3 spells CASSSGTVYGNTIYF. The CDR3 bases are TGTGCCAGCAGCTCCGGGACAGTATATGGAAACACCATATATTTT.